This T cell receptor beta chain was profiled in a study of T-cell reconstitution after alpha-beta-depleted transplantation in children (dated by TCRdb to between 2015 and 2016). About the investigation overall: Using TCR repertoire profiling, the study followed T-cell immune reconstitution in a quantitative way in children after TCRalphabeta/CD19-depleted allogeneic hematopoietic cell transplantation.

What the treatment or condition label conveys for this sample: allogeneic hematopoietic cell transplantation with graft depleted of TCRalphabeta T cells and CD19 B cells. TCRalphabeta/CD19-depleted allogeneic hematopoietic cell grafts were given to the transplant recipients, all of whom were children. Notes on this clonotype: The specificity of this receptor is unknown. There are no base qualities to consult, and no much larger clone falls within one base.

Summary of the overall study and its limitations: Apparently early alphabetaT-cell count recovery about two months after transplant reportedly relied on only several hundred rapidly expanded clones derived from non-depleted graft cells. In some patients, the high TCRbeta diversity seen at day 60 was put down to recipient T cells and intrathymic progenitors that had survived conditioning. Over subsequent months, a decline in hyperexpanded clone frequencies was noted, and after one year, T-cell counts and TCRbeta diversity were mostly ascribed to newly produced T cells.

Receptors were amplified or captured by PCR. Sequencing relied on an Illumina HiSeq 2500. TCR libraries were prepared with molecular barcoding, using unique molecular identifiers to normalize TCRbeta repertoire quantification. TCRdb reanalyzed the raw reads on its own, using fastp at Q25 for trimming and MiXCR for clone calling, and kept in-frame beta chains. Records with the same CDR3 protein are collapsed into one entry carrying the most frequent genes and DNA. The sample records approximately 500,000 distinct CDR3 sequences, about 10% of which are singletons. About 2% of the sample belongs to the ten largest clones. V has 5 bases trimmed and J has 8 bases trimmed; junction bases matching no gene number 9. From the cysteine through the phenylalanine, the CDR3 covers 14 amino acids. Only the CDR3 part of the read is kept: 42 bases, read in frame from the first base. From the germline V gene, CDR1 is SNHLY and CDR2 is FYNNEI.

This TCR was sampled from a child aged 2-15 years with inherited bone marrow failure, due to receive a stem cell transplant. The chain uses TRBV2 and TRBJ2-1, with 7 middle bases fitting TRBD2. The source was PBMCs, collected before TCRalphabeta/CD19-depleted stem cell transplant. The bases are TGTGCCAGCAGTTACCGGGGGGTCCAGGATGAGCAGTTCTTC. Its translation reads: CASSYRGVQDEQFF.